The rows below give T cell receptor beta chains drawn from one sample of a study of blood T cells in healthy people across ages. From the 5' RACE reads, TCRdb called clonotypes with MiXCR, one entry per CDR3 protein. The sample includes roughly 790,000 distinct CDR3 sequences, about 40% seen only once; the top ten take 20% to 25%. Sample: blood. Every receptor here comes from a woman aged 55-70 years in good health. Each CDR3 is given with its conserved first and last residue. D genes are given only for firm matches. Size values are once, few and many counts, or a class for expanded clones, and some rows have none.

CDR3nt: TGTGCCAGCAGTGAACGGGAAACTGTCGGAGGCCAGTACTTC
CDR3aa: CASSERETVGGQYF
abundance: few
j_gene: TRBJ2-5
v_gene: TRBV2
d_gene: NA

CDR3nt: TGTGCCAGCAGCCTGGGACAGCACCGGTACTTC
CDR3aa: CASSLGQHRYF
abundance: few
j_gene: TRBJ2-5
v_gene: TRBV27
d_gene: TRBD1

CDR3nt: TGTGCCAGCAGACCACAGGGGGATCAGCCCCAGCATTTT
CDR3aa: CASRPQGDQPQHF
abundance: few
j_gene: TRBJ1-5
v_gene: TRBV6-2/TRBV6-3
d_gene: TRBD1

CDR3nt: TGTGCCGGCAGCCCGACCGGGACTCTGTCCTTTAGGGAGCTGTTTTTT
CDR3aa: CAGSPTGTLSFRELFF
abundance: NA
j_gene: TRBJ2-2
v_gene: TRBV3-1
d_gene: NA

CDR3nt: TGTGCCAGCTCACCTTCCAGCGGGAGTCCGGCAGATACGCAGTATTTT
CDR3aa: CASSPSSGSPADTQYF
abundance: many
j_gene: TRBJ2-3
v_gene: TRBV18
d_gene: TRBD2

CDR3nt: TGCGCCAGCAGCCCCCGACAGAATTCGAATGAAAAACTGTTTTTT
CDR3aa: CASSPRQNSNEKLFF
abundance: once
j_gene: TRBJ1-4
v_gene: TRBV5-1
d_gene: NA

CDR3nt: TGCGCCAGCAGCTTGGTTATCGGTGCCGGGGAGCTGTTTTTT
CDR3aa: CASSLVIGAGELFF
abundance: few
j_gene: TRBJ2-2
v_gene: TRBV5-1
d_gene: NA

CDR3nt: TGTGCCAGCAGTTTAGGAGGGGGCTGGGGCGAGCAGTACTTC
CDR3aa: CASSLGGGWGEQYF
abundance: few
j_gene: TRBJ2-7
v_gene: TRBV12-3/TRBV12-4
d_gene: TRBD1

CDR3nt: TGCGCCAGCAGCCCGGGATGGGAGAGCTCCTACGAGCAGTACTTC
CDR3aa: CASSPGWESSYEQYF
abundance: NA
j_gene: TRBJ2-7
v_gene: TRBV5-1
d_gene: NA

CDR3nt: TGCGCCAGCAGCATTGGTCGGGGAAGTAGCTCCTACAATGAGCAGTTCTTC
CDR3aa: CASSIGRGSSSYNEQFF
abundance: NA
j_gene: TRBJ2-1
v_gene: TRBV5-1
d_gene: NA

CDR3nt: TGCACCTACCTGGGCCAGGGGGATGAAAAACTGTTTTTT
CDR3aa: CTYLGQGDEKLFF
abundance: NA
j_gene: TRBJ1-4
v_gene: TRBV29-1
d_gene: TRBD1

CDR3nt: TGTGCCAGCAGCCCGCTTAGTATTGAGAACACTGAAGCTTTCTTT
CDR3aa: CASSPLSIENTEAFF
abundance: NA
j_gene: TRBJ1-1
v_gene: TRBV5-5
d_gene: NA

CDR3nt: TGTGCCAGCAGACTAACCGGGACTAGCAGTCCCCGAAACAAAAACATTCAGTACTTC
CDR3aa: CASRLTGTSSPRNKNIQYF
abundance: NA
j_gene: TRBJ2-4
v_gene: TRBV21-1
d_gene: NA